This TCR beta chain was documented in a study of T cells in Graves' hyperthyroidism and ophthalmopathy. From RNA transcripts, TCR beta CDR3 regions were amplified. The HTBI primer set was used in a first-round RT-PCR of the TCR CDR3. TCRdb analysed the multiplex PCR reads with MiXCR anew, one entry per CDR3 protein. The profile shows roughly 570,000 distinct CDR3 sequences, 15% to 18% of them singletons. The CDR3 runs 15 residues. Germline values: CDR1 SGHRS, CDR2 YFSETQ. Trimming took off 5 bases at V and 1 base at J, with 15 bases between the two ends. On this clonotype: A much larger clone lies one base from this, so it may be a read error.

Sequenced: blood. The receptor's source is a woman aged 25-40 years with Graves' hyperthyroidism. The chain is built from TRBV5-1 and TRBJ1-1; no clear D. CDR3 residues: CASRNVGRGNTEAFF. In nucleotides, the CDR3 is TGCGCCAGCAGGAACGTAGGGCGGGGGAACACTGAAGCTTTCTTT.